This entry features one TCR beta chain sequence. Its target is unknown. At least 3 on the Clinical Activity Score was recorded for ophthalmopathy patients, who also had NOSPECS grade at least 4 and duration under 3 months. The diagnoses drew upon clinical symptoms, serum thyroxine and TRAb, thyroid ultrasound and orbital computed tomography. The germline V gene has CDR1 SQVTM and CDR2 ANQGSEA. V shed 5 bases, J shed 2 bases, and the junction held 2 bases outside the gene matches. CDR3 length equals 12 residues. These data belong to a study of T cells in Graves' hyperthyroidism and ophthalmopathy. General study findings and limits: Most clonotypes that expanded in the thyroid above 0.001 also showed up in blood.

Amplification targeted TCR beta CDR3 regions from RNA transcripts. RT-PCR in the first round (using the HTBI primer set) targeted the TCR CDR3. From the multiplex PCR reads, TCRdb called clonotypes with MiXCR, one entry per CDR3 protein. This table has roughly 250,000 distinct CDR3 sequences, 22% appearing once. The sample taken for sequencing was blood. The rearrangement joins TRBV29-1 to TRBJ1-2, with 7 nucleotides matching TRBD1. The TCR comes from a man aged 25-45 years with Graves' ophthalmopathy. The CDR3 DNA sequence: TGCAGCGTTCGGACAGGAAACTATGGCTACACCTTC. Translation gives CSVRTGNYGYTF.